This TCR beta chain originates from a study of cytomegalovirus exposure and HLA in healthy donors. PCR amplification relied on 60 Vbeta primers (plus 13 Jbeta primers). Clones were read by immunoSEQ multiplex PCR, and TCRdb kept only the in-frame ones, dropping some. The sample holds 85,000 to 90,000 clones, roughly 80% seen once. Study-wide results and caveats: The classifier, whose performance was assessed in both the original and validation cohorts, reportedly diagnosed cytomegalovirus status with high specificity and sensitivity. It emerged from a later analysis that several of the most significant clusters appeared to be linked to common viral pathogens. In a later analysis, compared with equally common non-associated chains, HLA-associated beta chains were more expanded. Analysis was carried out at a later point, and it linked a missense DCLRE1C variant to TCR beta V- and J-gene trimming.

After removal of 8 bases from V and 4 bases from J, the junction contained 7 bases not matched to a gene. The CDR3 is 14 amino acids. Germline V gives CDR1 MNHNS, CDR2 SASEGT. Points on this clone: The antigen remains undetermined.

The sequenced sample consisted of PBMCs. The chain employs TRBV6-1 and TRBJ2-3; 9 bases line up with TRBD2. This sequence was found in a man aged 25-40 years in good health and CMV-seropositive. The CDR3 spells CASCGGATSDTQYF. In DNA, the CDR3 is TGTGCCAGCTGCGGGGGGGCAACCTCAGATACGCAGTATTTT.